The 3 T cell receptor beta chains reported below all come from one sample, sequenced in a study of T cell responses to AZD1222 COVID-19 vaccine. Assay: immunoSEQ multiplex PCR; the TCRdb copy retains only in-frame clones and omits some. The data contain about 150,000 clones, approximately 85% of them singletons. This material consisted of peripheral blood, taken on day 0 of AZD1222 vaccination. These TCRs come from an adult in good health.

The chain uses TRBV7-9 and TRBJ2-2; weak D call: TRBD1 (6 bases). CDR1 and CDR2 from the germline V gene are SEHNR and FQNEAQ (reference sequence). The CDR3 loop spans 15 amino acids. V gave up 1 base and J gave up 2 bases, with 8 bases separating them. The CDR3 DNA reads as TGTGCCAGCAGCTTAGGGGACACAAACACCGGGGAGCTGTTTTTT. Encoded protein: CASSLGDTNTGELFF. The variable domain in full, with the rest retrieved from reference TRBV7-9 and TRBJ2-2, is DTGVSQNPRHKITKRGQNVTFRCDPISEHNRLYWYRQTLGQGPEFLTYFQNEAQLEKSRLLSDRFSAERPKGSFSTLEIQRTEQGDSAMYLCASSLGDTNTGELFFGEGSRLTVL.

This clone was counted a single time. This CDR3 is CASSPQGGSPTNEKLFF. In nucleotides, the CDR3 is TGTGCCAGCTCACCACAAGGGGGGTCCCCAACTAATGAAAAACTGTTTTTT. This chain connects TRBV18 to TRBJ1-4; TRBD1 is a possible D gene (6 bases). The CDR3 length is 17 residues. Germline CDR1 KGHSH, CDR2 LQKENI. Trimming left V 1 base short and J 0 bases short, with 12 bases between.

The J gene is TRBJ1-5, the V gene TRBV3-1 (or the pseudogene TRBV3-2); TRBD1 is a possible D gene (5 bases). The CDR3 spans 14 residues. Trimming took 5 bases from V and 5 from J, leaving 13 bases between them. Germline V lookup: CDR1 LGHDT, CDR2 YNNKEL (reference sequence). CDR3 bases: TGTGCCAGCAGCAACACGGGGGGATATCAGCCCCAGCATTTT. Its translation: CASSNTGGYQPQHF.